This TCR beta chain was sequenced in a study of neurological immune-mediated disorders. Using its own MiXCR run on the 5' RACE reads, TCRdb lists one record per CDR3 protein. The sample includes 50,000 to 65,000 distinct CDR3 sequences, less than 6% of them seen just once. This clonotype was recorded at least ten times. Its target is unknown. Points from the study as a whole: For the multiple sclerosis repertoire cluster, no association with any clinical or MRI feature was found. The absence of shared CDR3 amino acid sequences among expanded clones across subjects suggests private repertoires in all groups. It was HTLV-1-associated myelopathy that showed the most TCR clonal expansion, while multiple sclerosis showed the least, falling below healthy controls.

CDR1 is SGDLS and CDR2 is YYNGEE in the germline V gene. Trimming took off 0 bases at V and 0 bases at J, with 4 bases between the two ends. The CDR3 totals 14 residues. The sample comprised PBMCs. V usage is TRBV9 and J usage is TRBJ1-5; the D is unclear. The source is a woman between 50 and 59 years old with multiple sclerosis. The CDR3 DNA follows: TGTGCCAGCAGCGTAGACAATAGCAATCAGCCCCAGCATTTT. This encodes CASSVDNSNQPQHF. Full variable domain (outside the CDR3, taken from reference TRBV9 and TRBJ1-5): DSGVTQTPKHLITATGQRVTLRCSPRSGDLSVYWYQQSLDQGLQFLIQYYNGEERAKGNILERFSAQQFPDLHSELNLSSLELGDSALYFCASSVDNSNQPQHFGDGTRLSIL.